This TCR beta chain is drawn from a study of cytomegalovirus exposure and HLA in healthy donors. PCR involved 60 Vbeta and 13 Jbeta primers. Only in-frame clones appear in the TCRdb table, and some are missing; sequencing was by immunoSEQ multiplex PCR. The sample data list around 150,000 clones. In regard to this clone: Its antigen is unidentified.

Notes on the study in general: Earlier analysis found most TCR beta V segments productive about 90% or about 30% of the time. Sequencing likely produced, as an artifact, a cluster of highly shared sequence variants.

There are 12 residues in the CDR3. Looked up from germline, CDR1 is ENHRY and CDR2 is SYGVKD. The trim removed 7 bases at V and 6 bases at J, leaving 5 bases unmatched. Sequencing was done on a sample of PBMCs. The receptor comes from a woman aged 60-70 years in good health and CMV-seronegative. The chain couples TRBV10-3 to TRBJ1-2; 7 positions agree with TRBD1. In nucleotides, the CDR3 is TGTGCCATCAACCCGGGACAGCATGGCTACACCTTC. Protein product: CAINPGQHGYTF.